This T cell receptor (beta chain) originates from a study of control samples from healthy donors and cancer patients. Unmatched junction bases numbered 10, after V lost 2 bases and J lost 4 bases. The CDR3 runs 17 residues. Germline-derived CDR1 and CDR2 are LNHDA and SQIVND (reference sequence). Assay: immunoSEQ multiplex PCR; the TCRdb copy retains only in-frame clones and omits some. The sample carries tens of thousands of clones, 92% recorded once. This TCR derives from a man aged 40-55 years with colorectal cancer. The specimen sequenced was PBMCs. The rearrangement links TRBV19 to TRBJ2-4, with 8 bases matching TRBD1. CDR3 amino acids: CASSIPLTDRVKNIQYF. CDR3 DNA: TGTGCCAGTAGTATACCCTTGACGGACAGGGTAAAAAACATTCAGTACTTC.